The source of this TCR beta chain is a study of blood T cell repertoires in COVID-19 (dated by TCRdb to the early 2020s). With respect to the entire study: The collaborator samples originated in the United States, Italy and Spain and spanned the acute and convalescent phases of COVID-19. Deeply sampled blood TCRbeta repertoires from subjects exposed to, actively infected with, or recovered from COVID-19 were included in the dataset. The material from the prospective study consisted of cDNA or gDNA derived from T cells, B-cell-depleted T cells, or PBMCs. The repertoires were released in a freely available public database intended as a resource for research on the immune response to SARS-CoV-2. HLA class I and class II types, where available, came from metadata supplied by the sample provider rather than from assay-based typing. The sample metadata nearly always contained a de-identified subject ID, COVID-19 status, age in years and sex. The samples were drawn from the first 160 participants of the ongoing ImmuneRACE study and from some 1,300 subjects provided by 6 global collaborators. Findings and caveats that apply to the study as a whole: The quantity of clinical and demographic metadata differed by source and by participant and was supplied without curation.

TCRbeta CDR3 regions were amplified from genomic DNA by means of the immunoSEQ Assay, a bias-controlled multiplex PCR. Per the authors' processing: The number of nucleated cells in each sample was estimated by amplification of reference gene primers within the assay. To quantify the absolute abundance of each unique TCRbeta CDR3 rearrangement, sequence reads were collapsed and filtered. Productive Simpson clonality was computed per sample as the square root of Simpson's diversity index over productive rearrangements. Entries here come from immuneACCESS through TCRdb and include only in-frame sequences with V and J called. Some clones fail to appear in such tables; in the studies checked, an unresolved V gene covers under half of the shortfall, and the cause of the remainder is unknown. V and J calls and clone size follow that table, whereas D and trimming were derived from the DNA. The sample profile shows 200,000 to 250,000 clones; just over 85% of them were found once. 5% to 6.5% of the sample is held by the ten biggest clonotypes.

Including the terminal cysteine and phenylalanine, the CDR3 comprises 15 residues. The only DNA kept is the CDR3, 45 bases in frame from the first base. For CDR1 and CDR2, the germline V gene lists KGHDR and SFDVKD. Relative to germline, V is 6 bases shorter and J is 6 bases shorter, with 19 bases between their ends. Concerning this clone itself: The antigen this receptor binds is unknown. No base quality information exists; no much larger clone differs at one position.

The collaborating institutions used their own protocols to collect whole blood in K2EDTA tubes. Collaborator samples were shipped for TCRbeta analysis as frozen whole blood, isolated PBMCs, or DNA extracted from either sample type. The sample taken for sequencing was peripheral blood. The receptor chain draws on TRBV24-1 and TRBJ2-5; the D region possibly corresponds to TRBD1 (6 bases align). This clonotype originated in an elderly man with acute or convalescent COVID-19. The CDR3 here reads CATSTERAGVQTQYF. The sequence in DNA is TGTGCCACCAGTACTGAAAGGGCAGGGGTGCAGACCCAGTACTTC.